This T cell receptor beta chain was sequenced for a study of cytomegalovirus exposure and HLA in healthy donors. CDR1 and CDR2 (germline): SGHTA, FQGNSA. The CDR3 is 16 residues long. The V end lost 4 bases, the J end lost 0 bases, and 13 bases lay between the germline ends. Study-level results: A few CMV-associated chains proved CMV antigen-specific in vitro. Among CMV-associated TCR beta chains, most appeared HLA-restricted in a later analysis.

A remark on this clone: Its specificity is not known.

Researchers ran the PCR with 60 Vbeta and 13 Jbeta primers. Only in-frame clones appear in the TCRdb table, and some are missing; sequencing was by immunoSEQ multiplex PCR. The data show 150,000 to 200,000 clones, around 80% seen once. The chain couples TRBV7-2 to TRBJ1-3; D remains ambiguous. Material for sequencing was PBMCs. The TCR was taken from a man aged 18 to 29 in good health and CMV-seronegative. The CDR3: CASSSPGRDSGNTIYF. CDR3 DNA: TGTGCCAGCAGCTCCCCTGGCCGGGACTCTGGAAACACCATATATTTT.